Below, 10 T cell receptor beta chains from the same sample are listed, as sequenced in a study of neurological immune-mediated disorders. TCRdb reprocessed the 5' RACE reads with MiXCR, giving one entry per CDR3 protein. The table has about 46,000 distinct CDR3 sequences, about 2% seen once. Sequences were obtained from PBMCs. These receptors came from a woman between 40 and 50 years old with multiple sclerosis.

This clonotype was recorded many times. The genes are TRBV20-1 and TRBJ2-3, with D hard to call. V was shortened by 6 bases and J by 1 base, with 8 bases between the two germline ends. Germline-derived CDR1 and CDR2 are DFQATT and SNEGSKA (reference sequence). The CDR3 loop spans 12 amino acids. The CDR3 DNA reads as TGCAGTGCCCCTCAAGGCACAGATACGCAGTATTTT. Its protein product is CSAPQGTDTQYF.

This clonotype was observed at least ten times. The chain has TRBV20-1 and TRBJ1-3; TRBD1 matches 8 bases. The CDR3 is 14 residues long. Germline V lookup: CDR1 DFQATT, CDR2 SNEGSKA (reference sequence). The trim removed 6 bases at V and 0 bases at J, leaving 4 bases unmatched. CDR3 bases: TGCAGTGCATCAACAGGGGGCTCTGGAAACACCATATATTTT. It translates to CSASTGGSGNTIYF.

This clonotype occurred many times. This chain connects TRBV20-1 to TRBJ2-1; D may match TRBD1 or TRBD2 (5 bases each). Germline loops: CDR1 DFQATT, CDR2 SNEGSKA (reference sequence). The CDR3 consists of 14 residues. Trimming removed 5 bases at V and 10 bases at J, with 21 bases between. This chain's CDR3 is CSAPTGTQIREQFF. DNA for the CDR3: TGCAGTGCTCCGACCGGGACCCAGATACGCGAGCAGTTCTTC.

By share, this clonotype ranks as medium-sized. The chain combines TRBV12-3 or TRBV12-4 with TRBJ2-2, with TRBD1 identical over 8 bases. J lost 10 bases, V lost 6 bases, and 7 bases had no gene match. CDR3 length: 13 residues. CDR3 amino acids: CASSLDRAAELFF. Written as DNA, the CDR3 is TGTGCCAGCAGCCTGGACAGGGCGGCGGAGCTGTTTTTT.

This clonotype has a count of ten or more. CDR3: CASSLSRLAGGEQFF. As DNA, the CDR3 is TGTGCCAGCAGTTTATCCCGGCTAGCGGGGGGTGAGCAGTTCTTC. The chain employs TRBV12-3 or TRBV12-4 and TRBJ2-1; 11 nucleotides line up with TRBD2. J was trimmed by 9 bases and V by 2 bases; bases with no gene match: 6. The CDR3 has 15 amino acids.

This clonotype was found many times. The chain joins TRBV27 to TRBJ1-3, with a weak D call TRBD1 (6 bases). V lost 5 bases and J lost 4, with 15 bases in between. The CDR3 covers 15 residues. CDR1 MNHEY and CDR2 SMNVEV come from the germline V gene (reference sequence). CDR3 residues: CASSTTGSRGNTIYF. The CDR3 DNA follows: TGTGCCAGCAGTACTACAGGGAGTCGAGGAAACACCATATATTTT.

This clonotype was recorded many times. This chain joins TRBV6-5 and TRBJ2-7; possibly TRBD1 for D (6 bases). The length of the CDR3 is 13 residues. V lost 6 bases and J lost 4, with 13 bases in between. Germline assignment: CDR1 MNHEY and CDR2 SVGAGI. This CDR3 reads CASRPGHKYEQYF. The CDR3 DNA is TGTGCCAGCAGACCGGGACACAAATACGAGCAGTACTTC.

This clonotype was counted at least ten times. The chain recombines TRBV5-1 with TRBJ2-3; 7 nucleotides align to TRBD2. The length of the CDR3 is 16 residues. The germline V gene has CDR1 SGHRS and CDR2 YFSETQ. Trimming removed 6 bases from V and 0 bases from J; junction bases left unmatched: 10. The CDR3 here is CASKSAGSSSTDTQYF. CDR3 bases: TGCGCCAGCAAATCAGCGGGGAGTTCTAGCACAGATACGCAGTATTTT. Full variable domain (remainder filled in from reference TRBV5-1 and TRBJ2-3): KAGVTQTPRYLIKTRGQQVTLSCSPISGHRSVSWYQQTPGQGLQFLFEYFSETQRNKGNFPGRFSGRQFSNSRSEMNVSTLELGDSALYLCASKSAGSSSTDTQYFGPGTRLTVL.

The J gene is TRBJ1-2, the V gene TRBV6-5; D is uncertain. The germline V and J ends were trimmed by 3 bases and 8 bases, with 13 bases remaining between them. The CDR3 sequence is 13 residues long. Germline loops: CDR1 MNHEY, CDR2 SVGAGI. The CDR3 spells CASSYTDTTGYTF. The DNA for the CDR3 is TGTGCCAGCAGTTATACAGATACCACGGGCTACACCTTC.

In its sample, this clonotype was seen a few times. V and J are TRBV20-1 and TRBJ1-1; D might be TRBD1 (5 bases). Germline loops: CDR1 DFQATT, CDR2 SNEGSKA (reference sequence). The V end lost 0 bases, the J end lost 0 bases, and 8 bases lay between the germline ends. This CDR3 has 14 residues. The CDR3 DNA sequence: TGCAGTGCTAGAGATCAGGGAGTGAACACTGAAGCTTTCTTT. This translates into CSARDQGVNTEAFF.